This TCR beta chain is drawn from a study of blood T cell repertoires in COVID-19 (dated by TCRdb to 2018 to 2020). Turning to the overall study: The collaborator samples originated in the United States, Italy and Spain and spanned the acute and convalescent phases of COVID-19. The material from the prospective study consisted of cDNA or gDNA derived from T cells, B-cell-depleted T cells, or PBMCs. Subjects who had been exposed to COVID-19, were actively infected with it, or had recovered from it provided the deeply sampled blood TCRbeta repertoires that made up the dataset. A freely available public database, intended as a resource for researchers studying the immune response to SARS-CoV-2, is where the repertoires were released. The samples were drawn from the first 160 participants of the ongoing ImmuneRACE study and from 1,200 or so subjects provided by 6 global collaborators. Sample metadata almost always included a de-identified subject ID, COVID-19 status, age in years and sex. Where available, HLA class I and class II types were taken from metadata supplied by the sample provider and were not determined by assay-based typing.

The immunoSEQ Assay, a bias-controlled multiplex PCR, was used to amplify TCRbeta CDR3 regions from genomic DNA. For the original study's pipeline: The number of nucleated cells in each sample was estimated by amplification of reference gene primers within the assay. Sequence reads were collapsed and filtered to measure the absolute abundance of every unique TCRbeta CDR3 rearrangement. For each sample, productive Simpson clonality was calculated as the square root of Simpson's diversity index over productive rearrangements. Imported from immuneACCESS, the table was reduced by TCRdb to in-frame sequences with V and J called. These copies leave out some clones; in studies compared against another copy, an unresolved V gene accounts for under half, and the cause of the remainder is not known. V, J and clone size derive from that table, while D and trimming were established from the DNA sequence. In all, the sample holds tens of thousands of clones, and 90% of those were seen once. Together, the top ten hold more than 4.5% of the sample.

Remarks on this clone: No antigen is known for it. Base qualities are not at hand, and no much larger clone is one base apart.

Whole blood was collected in K2EDTA tubes by collaborating institutions according to the institutions' own protocols. For TCRbeta analysis, collaborators shipped samples in one of three forms: frozen whole blood, isolated PBMCs, or DNA extracted from either of those sample types. Taken from the germline V gene, the CDR1 and CDR2 loops are MGHRA and YSYEKL. V drops 0 bases and J drops 0 bases, leaving 9 bases in between. The CDR3 runs 15 residues from the cysteine to the phenylalanine. The kept DNA is CDR3 alone, 45 bases in frame from the first base. The paper as a whole reports these results and caveats: Clinical and demographic metadata were provided uncurated, with the amount varying by source and participant.

Sequencing was done on a sample of peripheral blood. This TCR was recovered from a middle-aged man with acute or convalescent COVID-19. This chain is built from TRBV4-1 and TRBJ2-7, with no D gene named confidently. The nucleotide sequence reads as follows: TGCGCCAGCAGCCAAGATCAGGCCACCTCCTACGAGCAGTACTTC. The translation is CASSQDQATSYEQYF.